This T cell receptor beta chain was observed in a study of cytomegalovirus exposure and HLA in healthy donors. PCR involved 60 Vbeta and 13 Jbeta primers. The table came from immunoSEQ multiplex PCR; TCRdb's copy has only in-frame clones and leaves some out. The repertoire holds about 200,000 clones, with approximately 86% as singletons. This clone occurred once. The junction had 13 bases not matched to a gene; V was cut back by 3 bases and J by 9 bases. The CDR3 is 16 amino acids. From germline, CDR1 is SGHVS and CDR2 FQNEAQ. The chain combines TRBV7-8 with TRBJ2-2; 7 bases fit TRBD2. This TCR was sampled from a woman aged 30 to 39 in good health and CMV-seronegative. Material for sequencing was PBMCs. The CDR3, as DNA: TGTGCCAGCAGCTTGGATCGACTAGCTGTCTTTCGGGAGCTGTTTTTT. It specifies CASSLDRLAVFRELFF.